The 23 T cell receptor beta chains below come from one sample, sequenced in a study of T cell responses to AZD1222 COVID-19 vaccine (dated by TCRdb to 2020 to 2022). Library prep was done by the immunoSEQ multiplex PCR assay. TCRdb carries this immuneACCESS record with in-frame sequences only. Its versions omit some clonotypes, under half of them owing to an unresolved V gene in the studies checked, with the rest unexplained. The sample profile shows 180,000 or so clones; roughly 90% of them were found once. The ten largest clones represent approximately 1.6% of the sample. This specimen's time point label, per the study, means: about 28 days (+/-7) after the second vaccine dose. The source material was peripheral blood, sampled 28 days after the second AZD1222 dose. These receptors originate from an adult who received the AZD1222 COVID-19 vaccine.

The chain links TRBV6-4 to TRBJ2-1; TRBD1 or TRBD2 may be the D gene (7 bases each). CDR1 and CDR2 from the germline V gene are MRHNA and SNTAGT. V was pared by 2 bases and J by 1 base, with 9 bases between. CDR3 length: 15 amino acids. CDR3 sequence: CASSDQGGSYNEQFF. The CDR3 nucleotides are TGTGCCAGCAGTGACCAGGGGGGGTCCTACAATGAGCAGTTCTTC.

CDR3 coding DNA: TGTGCCAGCAGCGTAACAAGTAATTCACCCCTCCACTTT. This gives the protein CASSVTSNSPLHF. The V call is TRBV9, the J call TRBJ1-6; D not certain. The ends were cut back, 1 base at V and 6 bases at J, with 5 bases in the middle. CDR3 length equals 13 residues. Germline values: CDR1 SGDLS, CDR2 YYNGEE.

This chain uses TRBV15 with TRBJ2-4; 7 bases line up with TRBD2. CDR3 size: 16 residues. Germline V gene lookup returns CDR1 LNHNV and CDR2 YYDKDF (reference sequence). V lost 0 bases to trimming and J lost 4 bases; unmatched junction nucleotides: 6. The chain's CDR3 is CATSRDNGGGKNIQYF. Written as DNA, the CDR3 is TGTGCCACCAGCAGAGACAACGGGGGAGGGAAAAACATTCAGTACTTC.

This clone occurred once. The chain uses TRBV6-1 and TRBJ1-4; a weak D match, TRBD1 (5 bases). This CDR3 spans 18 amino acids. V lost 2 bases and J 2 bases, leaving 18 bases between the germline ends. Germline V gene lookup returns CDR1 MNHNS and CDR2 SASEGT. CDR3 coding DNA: TGTGCCAGCAGTGAATTGGTTACGACAGCGTGGACTAATGAAAAACTGTTTTTT. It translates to CASSELVTTAWTNEKLFF.

DNA of the CDR3: TGTGCCAGCAGCCCTAAGCCGACTAGCCTCAACACCGGGGAGCTGTTTTTT. Encoded protein: CASSPKPTSLNTGELFF. The chain is built from TRBV4-2 and TRBJ2-2; 7 bases align to TRBD2. CDR3 length equals 17 residues. Germline loops: CDR1 LGHNA, CDR2 YNFKEQ. The J segment lost 2 bases and the V segment lost 4 bases, leaving 10 bases of the junction unmatched.

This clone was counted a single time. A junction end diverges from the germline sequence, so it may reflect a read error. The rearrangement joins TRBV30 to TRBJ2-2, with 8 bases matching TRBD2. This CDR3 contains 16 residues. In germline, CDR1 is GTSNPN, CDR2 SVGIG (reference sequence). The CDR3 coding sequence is TGTGGCTGGGGAGGCGCGGGGGGTTGGAACACCGGGGAGCTGTTTTTT. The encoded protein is CGWGGAGGWNTGELFF.

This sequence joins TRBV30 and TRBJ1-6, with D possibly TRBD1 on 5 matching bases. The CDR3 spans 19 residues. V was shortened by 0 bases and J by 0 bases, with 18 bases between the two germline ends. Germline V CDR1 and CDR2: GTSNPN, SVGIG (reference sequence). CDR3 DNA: TGTGCCTGGAGTGTACGGATAGGGGCGCCCGGCTCCTATAATTCACCCCTCCACTTT. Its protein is CAWSVRIGAPGSYNSPLHF.

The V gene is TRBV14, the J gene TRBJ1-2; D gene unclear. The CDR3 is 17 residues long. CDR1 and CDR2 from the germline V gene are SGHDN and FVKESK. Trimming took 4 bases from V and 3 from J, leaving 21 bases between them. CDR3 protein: CASSLIQFPGGDYGYTF. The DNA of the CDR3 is TGTGCCAGCAGCCTCATACAATTCCCAGGAGGTGACTATGGCTACACCTTC.

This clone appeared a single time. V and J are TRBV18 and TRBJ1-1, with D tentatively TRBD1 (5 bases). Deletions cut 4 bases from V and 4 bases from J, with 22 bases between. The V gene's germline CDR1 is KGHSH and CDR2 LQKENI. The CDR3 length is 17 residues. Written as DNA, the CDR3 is TGTGCCAGCTCACGGGAGTGGAGGCCCTCTGGGGGCACTGAAGCTTTCTTT. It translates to CASSREWRPSGGTEAFF.

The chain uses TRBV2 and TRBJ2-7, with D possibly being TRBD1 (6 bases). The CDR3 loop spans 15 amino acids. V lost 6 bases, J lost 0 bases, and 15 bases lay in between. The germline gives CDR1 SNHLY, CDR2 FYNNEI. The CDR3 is CASRKGDTYSYEQYF. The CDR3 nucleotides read TGTGCCAGCAGGAAGGGGGATACCTACTCCTACGAGCAGTACTTC.

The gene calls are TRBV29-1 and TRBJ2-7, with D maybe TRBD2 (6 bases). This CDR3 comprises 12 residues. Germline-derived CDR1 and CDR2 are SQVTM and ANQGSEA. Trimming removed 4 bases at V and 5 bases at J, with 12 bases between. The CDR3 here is CSVAGVSNEQYF. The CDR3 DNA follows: TGCAGCGTTGCGGGGGTCAGCAACGAGCAGTACTTC.

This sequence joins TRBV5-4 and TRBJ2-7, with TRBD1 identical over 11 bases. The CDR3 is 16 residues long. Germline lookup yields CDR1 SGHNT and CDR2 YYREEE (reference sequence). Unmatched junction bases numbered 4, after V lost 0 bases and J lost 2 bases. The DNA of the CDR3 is TGTGCCAGCAGCTTGGCAAGGGGACAGGGGGCCTACGAGCAGTACTTC. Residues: CASSLARGQGAYEQYF.

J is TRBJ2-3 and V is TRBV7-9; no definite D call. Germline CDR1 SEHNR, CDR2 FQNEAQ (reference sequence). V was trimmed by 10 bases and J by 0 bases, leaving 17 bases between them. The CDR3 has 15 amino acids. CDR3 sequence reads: CAIRPTTASTDTQYF. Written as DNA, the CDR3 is TGTGCCATCCGCCCCACCACAGCTAGCACAGATACGCAGTATTTT.

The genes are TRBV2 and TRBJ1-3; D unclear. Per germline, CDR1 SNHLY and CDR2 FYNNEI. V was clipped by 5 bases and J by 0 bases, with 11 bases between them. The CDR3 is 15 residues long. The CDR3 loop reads CASSRRVSSGNTIYF. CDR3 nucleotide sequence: TGTGCCAGCAGTAGGAGGGTCTCCTCTGGAAACACCATATATTTT.

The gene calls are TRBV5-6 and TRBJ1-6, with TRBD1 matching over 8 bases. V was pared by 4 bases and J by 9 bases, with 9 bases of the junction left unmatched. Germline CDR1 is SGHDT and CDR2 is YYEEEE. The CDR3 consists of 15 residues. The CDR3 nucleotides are TGTGCCAGCAGCGGGACGACAGGGGTCGCTTCACCCCTCCACTTT. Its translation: CASSGTTGVASPLHF.

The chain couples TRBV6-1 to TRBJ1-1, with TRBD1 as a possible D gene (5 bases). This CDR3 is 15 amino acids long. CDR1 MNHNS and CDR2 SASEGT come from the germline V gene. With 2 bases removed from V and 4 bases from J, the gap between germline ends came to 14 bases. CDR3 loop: CASSERGLGSTEAFF. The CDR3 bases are TGTGCCAGCAGTGAACGGGGACTGGGGAGCACTGAAGCTTTCTTT.

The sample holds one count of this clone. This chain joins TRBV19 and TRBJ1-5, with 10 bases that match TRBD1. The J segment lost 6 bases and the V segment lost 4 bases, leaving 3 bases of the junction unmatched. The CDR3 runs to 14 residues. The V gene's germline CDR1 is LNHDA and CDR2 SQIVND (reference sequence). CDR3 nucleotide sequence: TGTGCCAGTAGTACGACAGGGGGCTCTCAGCCCCAGCATTTT. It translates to CASSTTGGSQPQHF.

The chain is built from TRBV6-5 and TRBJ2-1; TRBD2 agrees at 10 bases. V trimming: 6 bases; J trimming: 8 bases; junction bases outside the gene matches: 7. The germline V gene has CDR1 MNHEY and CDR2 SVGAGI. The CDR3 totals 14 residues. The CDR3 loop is CASSSAGGSHEQFF. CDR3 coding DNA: TGTGCCAGCAGCTCAGCGGGGGGGTCACATGAGCAGTTCTTC.

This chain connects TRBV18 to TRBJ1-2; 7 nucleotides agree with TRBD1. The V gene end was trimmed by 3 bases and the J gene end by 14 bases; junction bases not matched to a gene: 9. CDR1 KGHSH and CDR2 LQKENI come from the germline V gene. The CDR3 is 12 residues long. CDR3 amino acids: CASSPLPGQSTF. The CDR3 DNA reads TGTGCCAGCTCACCTCTTCCGGGACAGTCTACCTTC.

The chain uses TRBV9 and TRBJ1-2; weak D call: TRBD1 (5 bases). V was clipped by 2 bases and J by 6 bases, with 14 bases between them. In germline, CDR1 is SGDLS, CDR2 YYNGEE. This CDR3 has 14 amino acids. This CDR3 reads CASSVSPRGDGYTF. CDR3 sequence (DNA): TGTGCCAGCAGCGTTAGCCCACGGGGGGATGGCTACACCTTC. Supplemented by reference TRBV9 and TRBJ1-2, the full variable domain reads DSGVTQTPKHLITATGQRVTLRCSPRSGDLSVYWYQQSLDQGLQFLIQYYNGEERAKGNILERFSAQQFPDLHSELNLSSLELGDSALYFCASSVSPRGDGYTFGSGTRLTVV.

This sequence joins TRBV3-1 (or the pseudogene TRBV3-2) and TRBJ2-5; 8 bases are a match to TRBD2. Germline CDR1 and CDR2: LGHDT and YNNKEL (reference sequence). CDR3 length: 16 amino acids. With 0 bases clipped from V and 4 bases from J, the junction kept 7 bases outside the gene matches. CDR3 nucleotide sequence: TGTGCCAGCAGCCAAGACTTTCGGGGGGGCCGAGAGACCCAGTACTTC. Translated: CASSQDFRGGRETQYF.

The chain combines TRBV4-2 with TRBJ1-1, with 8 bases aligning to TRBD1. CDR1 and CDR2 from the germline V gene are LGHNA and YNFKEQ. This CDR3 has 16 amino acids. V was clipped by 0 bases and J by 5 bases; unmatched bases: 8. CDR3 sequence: CASSQDRAGGLTEAFF. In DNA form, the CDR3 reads TGTGCCAGCAGCCAAGATCGGGCAGGGGGCTTGACTGAAGCTTTCTTT.

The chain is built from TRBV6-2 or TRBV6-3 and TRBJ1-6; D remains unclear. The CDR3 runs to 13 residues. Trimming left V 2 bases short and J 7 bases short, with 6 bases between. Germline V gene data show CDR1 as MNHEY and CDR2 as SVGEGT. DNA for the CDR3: TGTGCCAGCAGTTACGAATCGAATTCACCCCTCCACTTT. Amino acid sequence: CASSYESNSPLHF.